The 30 T cell receptor beta chains listed next were all sequenced from one sample in a study of human T cells and chemical hapten exposure. Using its own MiXCR run on the RACE reads, TCRdb lists one record per CDR3 protein. The sample consists of fewer than 500,000 distinct CDR3 sequences, roughly 5% of them appearing once. Time point given: patch test 1, 2 weeks after DPC sensitization. The treatment denotes: therapeutic diphenylcyclopropenone sensitization with weekly scalp DPC. The sequences come from whole blood, collected in connection with sensitization to the hapten diphenylcyclopropenone (DPC). These receptors were collected from a woman aged 45-59 years with alopecia areata. Some clones in this sample may be carry-over from other donors' samples.

This clonotype was recorded a few times. The gene calls are TRBV24-1 and TRBJ2-6; D is perhaps TRBD1 (6 bases). Looked up from germline, CDR1 is KGHDR and CDR2 is SFDVKD. Trimming shortened V by 4 bases and J by 2 bases, and 14 bases separated the two germline ends. This CDR3 is 17 amino acids long. CDR3 sequence reads: CATSDSTRGTGANVLTF. The CDR3, as DNA: TGTGCCACCAGTGACTCGACCAGGGGAACTGGGGCCAACGTCCTGACTTTC.

The chain employs TRBV6-1 and TRBJ1-2, with D unresolved. The V and J ends lost 1 base and 8 bases respectively, with 11 bases between them. Germline V gene lookup returns CDR1 MNHNS and CDR2 SASEGT. This CDR3 has 13 residues. The CDR3 is CASSEEVLRGYTF. CDR3 nucleotide sequence: TGTGCCAGCAGTGAAGAAGTCCTACGGGGCTACACCTTC.

This chain links TRBV7-2 with TRBJ2-1, with 8 bases fitting TRBD2. J gave up 9 bases and V 5 bases, and 12 bases lay outside the gene matches. The germline V gene has CDR1 SGHTA and CDR2 FQGNSA. The CDR3 loop spans 15 amino acids. The CDR3 sequence: CASSPVVQREFEQFF. In nucleotides, the CDR3 is TGTGCCAGCAGCCCGGTGGTCCAGCGGGAGTTTGAGCAGTTCTTC.

This clonotype was seen ten or more times. The V call is TRBV27, the J call TRBJ2-1; D is ambiguous. Germline V gene lookup returns CDR1 MNHEY and CDR2 SMNVEV (reference sequence). The CDR3 loop spans 14 amino acids. The germline V and J ends were trimmed by 2 bases and 1 base, with 6 bases remaining between them. CDR3 amino acids: CASSLLDSYNEQFF. The DNA of the CDR3 is TGTGCCAGCAGTTTACTAGATTCCTACAATGAGCAGTTCTTC.

The V gene is TRBV12-3 or TRBV12-4, the J gene TRBJ2-1; TRBD1 or TRBD2 may be the D gene (6 bases each). V was trimmed by 7 bases and J by 10 bases, leaving 26 bases between them. This CDR3 region has 16 residues. CDR3 sequence: CASTAGSGEGDREQFF. CDR3 bases: TGTGCCAGCACAGCGGGCTCAGGGGAAGGCGACAGGGAGCAGTTCTTC.

This clonotype came up many times. The rearrangement links TRBV19 to TRBJ2-7; TRBD2 matches 13 bases. The J segment lost 5 bases and the V segment lost 9 bases, leaving 7 bases of the junction unmatched. CDR1 and CDR2 from the germline V gene are LNHDA and SQIVND (reference sequence). CDR3 size: 14 residues. CDR3 DNA: TGTGCCAGCAGACTAGCGGGAGGTTTGAACGAGCAGTACTTC. As protein: CASRLAGGLNEQYF.

This clonotype was counted many times. This chain joins TRBV11-1 and TRBJ2-7; D is ambiguous. V lost 3 bases and J 2 bases, leaving 14 bases between the germline ends. The CDR3 sequence is 15 residues long. The germline CDR1 and CDR2 sequences are SGHAT and FQDESV (reference sequence). CDR3 sequence reads: CASSFNIGRTYEQYF. In DNA, the CDR3 is TGTGCCAGCAGCTTCAACATTGGACGGACCTACGAGCAGTACTTC.

This clonotype was detected many times. The rearrangement uses TRBV29-1 and TRBJ2-3; D ambiguous. V gave up 3 bases and J gave up 6 bases, with 7 bases separating them. Germline assignment: CDR1 SQVTM and CDR2 ANQGSEA. This CDR3 spans 11 amino acids. The CDR3 region has the DNA TGCAGCGTTGAGCCCGGGGATACGCAGTATTTT. This encodes CSVEPGDTQYF.

The chain joins TRBV5-4 to TRBJ2-2, with unresolved D. Germline CDR1 SGHNT, CDR2 YYREEE (reference sequence). The CDR3 is 13 residues long. The V end lost 5 bases, the J end lost 7 bases, and 12 bases lay between the germline ends. CDR3 residues: CASSPEQIGELFF. The CDR3 region has the DNA TGTGCCAGCAGTCCGGAACAGATCGGGGAGCTGTTTTTT. Full variable domain (missing parts from reference TRBV5-4 and TRBJ2-2): ETGVTQSPTHLIKTRGQQVTLRCSSQSGHNTVSWYQQALGQGPQFIFQYYREEENGRGNFPPRFSGLQFPNYSSELNVNALELDDSALYLCASSPEQIGELFFGEGSRLTVL.

This clonotype was observed at least ten times. CDR3 in amino acids: CASQRDSNYGYTF. The CDR3 nucleotides read TGTGCCAGCCAAAGGGACAGCAACTATGGCTACACCTTC. The chain combines TRBV6-6 with TRBJ1-2; 7 positions match TRBD1. The V segment lost 8 bases and the J segment 2 bases; nucleotides outside the gene matches: 5. The germline V gene has CDR1 MNHNY and CDR2 SVGAGI (reference sequence). CDR3 length: 13 amino acids.

This clonotype was counted only a few times. The V gene is TRBV29-1, the J gene TRBJ1-5, with no clear D. Germline CDR1 reads SQVTM; CDR2 reads ANQGSEA. This CDR3 is built from 12 residues. With 4 bases removed from V and 3 bases from J, the gap between germline ends came to 7 bases. Here the CDR3 reads CSVGADNQPQHF. The CDR3 DNA sequence: TGCAGCGTTGGGGCGGACAATCAGCCCCAGCATTTT.

The V and J genes are TRBV11-2 and TRBJ2-2, with a tentative D call TRBD1 (7 bases). V gave up 5 bases and J gave up 0 bases, with 16 bases separating them. The germline gives CDR1 SGHAT, CDR2 FQNNGV. The length of the CDR3 is 17 residues. The CDR3 coding sequence is TGTGCCAGCAGCCCCCAGGGGGGAGCGGCGAACACCGGGGAGCTGTTTTTT. Residues: CASSPQGGAANTGELFF.

The sample holds a few counts of this clonotype. V is TRBV10-3 and J is TRBJ2-5; unclear D gene. CDR3 size: 14 residues. Looked up from germline, CDR1 is ENHRY and CDR2 is SYGVKD. Trimming pared 0 bases from V and 6 bases from J, leaving 11 bases between. This CDR3 is CAISESRDTKTQYF. Here the CDR3 DNA reads TGTGCCATCAGTGAGTCGCGAGACACGAAGACCCAGTACTTC.

This clonotype was seen many times. The rearrangement uses TRBV6-5 and TRBJ1-6; weak D call: TRBD1 (6 bases). Per the germline V gene, CDR1 is MNHEY and CDR2 is SVGAGI. This CDR3 contains 14 residues. The V end was cut by 6 bases, the J end by 6 bases, with 12 bases between. The CDR3: CASSRGLGNSPLHF. DNA of the CDR3: TGTGCCAGCAGCAGGGGTCTTGGTAATTCACCCCTCCACTTT.

The V gene is TRBV4-1, the J gene TRBJ1-2, with 10 bases matching TRBD1. The CDR3 sequence is 13 residues long. Trimming at V came to 3 bases and at J to 6 bases, leaving 1 base not matched to a gene. From germline, CDR1 is MGHRA and CDR2 YSYEKL. The CDR3 coding sequence is TGCGCCAGCAGCCAGGGGACAGGGGATGGCTACACCTTC. Translation gives CASSQGTGDGYTF.

This clonotype showed up many times. CDR3 region: CASSKDRAGVKKYF. CDR3 bases: TGTGCCAGCAGCAAAGATCGAGCGGGGGTGAAAAAGTACTTC. The gene calls are TRBV21-1 and TRBJ2-5; TRBD2, the table's D call, was not compared with the DNA. TRBV21-1 is noted as a pseudogene. The CDR3 is made up of 14 amino acids.

This clonotype was seen only a few times. The DNA of the CDR3 is TGCAGTGCGGAGTGGTTAGTCAGTCACACTGAAGCTTTCTTT. The encoded protein is CSAEWLVSHTEAFF. The V gene is TRBV20-1, the J gene TRBJ1-1; D not resolved. V gave up 6 bases and J gave up 3 bases, with 17 bases separating them. Looked up from germline, CDR1 is DFQATT and CDR2 is SNEGSKA (reference sequence). This CDR3 contains 14 residues.

This clonotype came up many times. The V call is TRBV9, the J call TRBJ1-4, with D possibly TRBD1 on 6 matching bases. V lost 2 bases, J lost 8 bases, and 13 bases lay in between. This CDR3 region has 14 residues. Germline V CDR1 and CDR2: SGDLS, YYNGEE. CDR3 in amino acids: CASSVDGQPEKLFF. In DNA, the CDR3 is TGTGCCAGCAGCGTTGACGGACAGCCAGAAAAACTGTTTTTT.

This clonotype was recorded many times. The gene calls are TRBV5-1 and TRBJ1-4; 12 positions agree with TRBD1. The CDR3 runs 15 residues. The germline V gene encodes CDR1 SGHRS and CDR2 YFSETQ. Trimming removed 4 bases from V and 8 bases from J; junction bases left unmatched: 6. CDR3 DNA sequence: TGCGCCAGCAGCCCGGGACAGGGGGCTGACGAAAAACTGTTTTTT. Translated: CASSPGQGADEKLFF. Full variable domain (rest looked up from reference TRBV5-1 and TRBJ1-4): KAGVTQTPRYLIKTRGQQVTLSCSPISGHRSVSWYQQTPGQGLQFLFEYFSETQRNKGNFPGRFSGRQFSNSRSEMNVSTLELGDSALYLCASSPGQGADEKLFFGSGTQLSVL.

This clonotype showed up many times. The chain recombines TRBV18 with TRBJ2-7; D gene uncertain. The CDR3 covers 14 residues. The V end was cut by 0 bases, the J end by 0 bases, with 6 bases between. Germline values: CDR1 KGHSH, CDR2 LQKENI. CDR3 coding DNA: TGTGCCAGCTCACCACCAGGGTTCTCCTACGAGCAGTACTTC. Its protein is CASSPPGFSYEQYF.

This clonotype was seen a few times. The chain recombines TRBV20-1 with TRBJ1-2; D remains unclear. V was trimmed by 0 bases and J by 4 bases, leaving 15 bases between them. CDR3 length: 15 amino acids. Germline V gene sequence: CDR1 DFQATT, CDR2 SNEGSKA (reference sequence). The DNA for the CDR3 is TGCAGTGCTAGAGATTCGACAACTGCGGTCTATGGCTACACCTTC. As protein: CSARDSTTAVYGYTF.

This clonotype was counted at least ten times. The chain recombines TRBV6-1 with TRBJ1-2; D is uncertain. Per the germline V gene, CDR1 is MNHNS and CDR2 is SASEGT. V lost 4 bases and J 6 bases, leaving 12 bases between the germline ends. The CDR3 extends over 13 amino acids. CDR3: CASSGPDGDGYTF. CDR3 nucleotide sequence: TGTGCCAGCAGTGGCCCCGACGGGGATGGCTACACCTTC.

This clonotype turned up a few times. The chain combines TRBV6-5 with TRBJ2-3, with TRBD1 matching over 9 bases. V dropped 5 bases and J dropped 2; count of bases not matched to a gene: 5. This CDR3 has 15 amino acids. The germline gives CDR1 MNHEY, CDR2 SVGAGI. The CDR3 is CASSHGQGYTDTQYF. The CDR3 DNA reads as TGTGCCAGCAGTCACGGACAGGGGTACACAGATACGCAGTATTTT.

This clonotype has a count of ten or more. This rearrangement joins TRBV5-1 to TRBJ1-6, with D unclear. The V and J ends lost 0 bases and 0 bases respectively, with 10 bases between them. The CDR3 totals 17 residues. Germline V CDR1 and CDR2: SGHRS, YFSETQ. The CDR3 bases are TGCGCCAGCAGCTTGGACAGCCCAAGCTCCTATAATTCACCCCTCCACTTT. Residues: CASSLDSPSSYNSPLHF. Using reference TRBV5-1 and TRBJ1-6 for the parts outside the CDR3, the full variable domain is KAGVTQTPRYLIKTRGQQVTLSCSPISGHRSVSWYQQTPGQGLQFLFEYFSETQRNKGNFPGRFSGRQFSNSRSEMNVSTLELGDSALYLCASSLDSPSSYNSPLHFGNGTRLTVT.

This clonotype showed up many times. The chain joins TRBV6-6 to TRBJ2-7, with D tentatively TRBD1 or TRBD2 (5 bases each). The V and J ends lost 10 bases and 3 bases respectively, with 16 bases between them. The CDR3 spans 13 residues. Germline CDR1 reads MNHNY; CDR2 reads SVGAGI (reference sequence). The CDR3: CATARDGNYEQYF. Here the CDR3 DNA reads TGTGCCACGGCACGGGACGGGAACTACGAGCAGTACTTC.

This clonotype was detected ten times or more. V and J are TRBV12-3 or TRBV12-4 and TRBJ1-3; a possible D gene is TRBD1 (5 bases). The CDR3 loop spans 14 amino acids. Trimming took 4 bases from V and 0 from J, leaving 7 bases between them. DNA of the CDR3: TGTGCCAGCAGTTCCGGGGGCTCTGGAAACACCATATATTTT. This codes for CASSSGGSGNTIYF.

This clonotype was counted many times. The chain uses TRBV4-2 and TRBJ2-3, with TRBD2 matching over 13 bases. Trimming at V came to 4 bases and at J to 6 bases, leaving 7 bases not matched to a gene. The germline CDR1 and CDR2 sequences are LGHNA and YNFKEQ. CDR3 length equals 16 residues. The CDR3 DNA is TGTGCCAGCAGCCCTGGGACTAGCGGGGTGGGGGATACGCAGTATTTT. Translating it yields CASSPGTSGVGDTQYF.

This clonotype was picked up a small number of times. The rearrangement links TRBV7-2 to TRBJ2-7; D tentatively reads TRBD1 or TRBD2 (5 bases each). Germline lookup yields CDR1 SGHTA and CDR2 FQGNSA. The CDR3 covers 14 residues. With 2 bases removed from V and 3 bases from J, the gap between germline ends came to 11 bases. CDR3 sequence (DNA): TGTGCCAGCAGCTTATCAGGGAGTTACTACGAGCAGTACTTC. Translated, it gives CASSLSGSYYEQYF.

In this sample, this clonotype turned up many times. The rearrangement joins TRBV9 to TRBJ2-3; 7 nucleotides align to TRBD2. CDR1 SGDLS and CDR2 YYNGEE come from the germline V gene. The V segment lost 3 bases and the J segment 2 bases; nucleotides outside the gene matches: 3. This CDR3 is 14 amino acids long. Here the CDR3 DNA reads TGTGCCAGCAGCGCTAGCGGAAACACAGATACGCAGTATTTT. Its translation is CASSASGNTDTQYF.

Many counts were recorded for this clonotype. The genes are TRBV10-3 and TRBJ1-5, with D possibly TRBD1 on 5 matching bases. Germline V lookup: CDR1 ENHRY, CDR2 SYGVKD. The CDR3 spans 13 residues. V lost 7 bases and J 6 bases, leaving 13 bases between the germline ends. CDR3 DNA sequence: TGTGCCATCACGCAGGGTTTGGGTCAGCCCCAGCATTTT. Protein: CAITQGLGQPQHF.